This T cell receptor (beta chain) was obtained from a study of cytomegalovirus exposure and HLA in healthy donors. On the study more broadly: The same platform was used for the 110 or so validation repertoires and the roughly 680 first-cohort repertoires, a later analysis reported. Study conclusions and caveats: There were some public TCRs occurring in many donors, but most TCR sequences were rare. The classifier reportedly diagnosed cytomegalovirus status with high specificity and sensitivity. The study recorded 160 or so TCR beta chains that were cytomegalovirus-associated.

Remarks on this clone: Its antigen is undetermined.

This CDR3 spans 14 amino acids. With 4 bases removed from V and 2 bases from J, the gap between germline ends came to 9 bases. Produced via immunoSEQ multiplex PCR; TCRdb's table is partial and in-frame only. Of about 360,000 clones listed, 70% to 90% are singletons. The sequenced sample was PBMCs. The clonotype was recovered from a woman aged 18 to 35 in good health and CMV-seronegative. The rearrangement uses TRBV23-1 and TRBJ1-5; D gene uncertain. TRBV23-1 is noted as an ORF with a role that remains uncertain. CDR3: CASSPRGGNQPQHF. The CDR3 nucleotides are TGCGCCAGCAGTCCCAGAGGAGGCAATCAGCCCCAGCATTTT.